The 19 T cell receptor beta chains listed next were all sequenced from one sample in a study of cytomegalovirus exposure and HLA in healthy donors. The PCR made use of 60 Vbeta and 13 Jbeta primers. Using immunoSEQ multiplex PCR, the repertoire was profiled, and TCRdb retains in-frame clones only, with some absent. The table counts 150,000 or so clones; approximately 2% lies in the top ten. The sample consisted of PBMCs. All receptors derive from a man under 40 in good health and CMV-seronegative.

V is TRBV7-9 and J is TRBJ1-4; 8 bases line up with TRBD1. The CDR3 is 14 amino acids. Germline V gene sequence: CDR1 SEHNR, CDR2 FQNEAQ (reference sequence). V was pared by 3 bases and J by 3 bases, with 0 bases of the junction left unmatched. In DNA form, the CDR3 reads TGTGCCAGCAGCTTGGACAGGGCTAATGAAAAACTGTTTTTT. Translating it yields CASSLDRANEKLFF.

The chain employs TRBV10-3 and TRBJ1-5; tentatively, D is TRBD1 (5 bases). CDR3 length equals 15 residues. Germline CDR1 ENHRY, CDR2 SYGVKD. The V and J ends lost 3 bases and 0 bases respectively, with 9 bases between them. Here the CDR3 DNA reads TGTGCCATCAGTGAAGGGGATTATAGCAATCAGCCCCAGCATTTT. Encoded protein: CAISEGDYSNQPQHF.

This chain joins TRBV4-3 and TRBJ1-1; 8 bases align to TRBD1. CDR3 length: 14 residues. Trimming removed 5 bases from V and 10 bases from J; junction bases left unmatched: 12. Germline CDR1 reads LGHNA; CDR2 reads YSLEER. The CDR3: CASSIQGAAGRAFF. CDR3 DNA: TGCGCCAGCAGCATCCAGGGGGCGGCTGGGAGAGCTTTCTTT.

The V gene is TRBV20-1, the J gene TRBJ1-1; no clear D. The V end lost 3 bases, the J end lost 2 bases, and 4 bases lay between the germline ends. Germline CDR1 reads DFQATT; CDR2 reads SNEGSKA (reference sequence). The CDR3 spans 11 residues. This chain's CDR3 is CSASHNTEAFF. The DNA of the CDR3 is TGCAGTGCTAGTCATAACACTGAAGCTTTCTTT.

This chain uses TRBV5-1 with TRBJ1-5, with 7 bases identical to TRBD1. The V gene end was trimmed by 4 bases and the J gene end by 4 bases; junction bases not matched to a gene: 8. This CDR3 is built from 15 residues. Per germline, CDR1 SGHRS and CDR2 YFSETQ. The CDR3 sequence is CASSPGTAANQPQHF. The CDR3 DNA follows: TGCGCCAGCAGCCCCGGGACAGCGGCTAATCAGCCCCAGCATTTT.

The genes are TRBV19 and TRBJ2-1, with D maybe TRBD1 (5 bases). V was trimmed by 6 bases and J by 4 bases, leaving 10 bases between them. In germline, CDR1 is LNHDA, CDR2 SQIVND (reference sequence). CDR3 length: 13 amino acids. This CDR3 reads CASSDSIYNEQFF. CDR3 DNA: TGTGCCAGTAGCGACAGTATTTACAATGAGCAGTTCTTC.

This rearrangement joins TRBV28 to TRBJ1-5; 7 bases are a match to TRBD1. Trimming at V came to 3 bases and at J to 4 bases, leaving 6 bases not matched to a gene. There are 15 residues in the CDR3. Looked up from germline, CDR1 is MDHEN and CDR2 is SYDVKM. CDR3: CASSFLGGLNQPQHF. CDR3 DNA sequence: TGTGCCAGCAGTTTCCTAGGGGGCCTAAATCAGCCCCAGCATTTT.

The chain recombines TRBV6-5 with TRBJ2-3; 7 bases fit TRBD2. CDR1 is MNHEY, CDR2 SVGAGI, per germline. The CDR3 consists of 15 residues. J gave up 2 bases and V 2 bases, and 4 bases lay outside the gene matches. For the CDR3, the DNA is TGTGCCAGCAGTTACGCGGGACTAACCACAGATACGCAGTATTTT. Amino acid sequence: CASSYAGLTTDTQYF.

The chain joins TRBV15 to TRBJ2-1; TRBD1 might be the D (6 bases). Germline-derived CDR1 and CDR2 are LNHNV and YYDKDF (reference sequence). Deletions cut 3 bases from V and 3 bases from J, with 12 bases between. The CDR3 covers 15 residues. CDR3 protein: CATSRGADFYNEQFF. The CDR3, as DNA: TGTGCCACCAGCAGGGGGGCTGATTTCTACAATGAGCAGTTCTTC.

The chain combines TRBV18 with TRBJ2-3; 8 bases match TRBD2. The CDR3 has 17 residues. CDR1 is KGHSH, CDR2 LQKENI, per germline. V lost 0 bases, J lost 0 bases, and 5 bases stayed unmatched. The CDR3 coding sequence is TGTGCCAGCTCACCACCTAGACTAGCGTCAAGCACAGATACGCAGTATTTT. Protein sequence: CASSPPRLASSTDTQYF.

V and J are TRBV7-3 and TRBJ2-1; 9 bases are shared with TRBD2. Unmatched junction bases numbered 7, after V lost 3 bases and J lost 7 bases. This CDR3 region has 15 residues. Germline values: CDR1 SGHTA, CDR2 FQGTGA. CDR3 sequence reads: CASSFVLAGRNEQFF. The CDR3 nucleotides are TGTGCCAGCAGCTTCGTTCTAGCGGGAAGGAATGAGCAGTTCTTC.

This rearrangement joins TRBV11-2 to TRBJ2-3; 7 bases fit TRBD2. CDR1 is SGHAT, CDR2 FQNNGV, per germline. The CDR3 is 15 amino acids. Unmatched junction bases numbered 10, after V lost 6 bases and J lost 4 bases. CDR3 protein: CASSYETSIADTQYF. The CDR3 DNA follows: TGTGCCAGCAGTTACGAGACTAGCATCGCAGATACGCAGTATTTT.

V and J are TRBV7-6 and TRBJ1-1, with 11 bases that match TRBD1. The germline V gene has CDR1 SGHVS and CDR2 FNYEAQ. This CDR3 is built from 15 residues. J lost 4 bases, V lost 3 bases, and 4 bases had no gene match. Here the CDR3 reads CASSFGQGAGTEAFF. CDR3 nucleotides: TGTGCCAGCAGCTTCGGACAGGGGGCCGGCACTGAAGCTTTCTTT.

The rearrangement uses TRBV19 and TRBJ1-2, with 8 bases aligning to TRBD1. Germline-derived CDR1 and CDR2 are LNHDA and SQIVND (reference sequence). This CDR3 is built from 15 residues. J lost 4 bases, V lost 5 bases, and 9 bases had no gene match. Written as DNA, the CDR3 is TGTGCCAGTAGTCCTGGGACAGGTCCAACCTATGGCTACACCTTC. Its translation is CASSPGTGPTYGYTF.

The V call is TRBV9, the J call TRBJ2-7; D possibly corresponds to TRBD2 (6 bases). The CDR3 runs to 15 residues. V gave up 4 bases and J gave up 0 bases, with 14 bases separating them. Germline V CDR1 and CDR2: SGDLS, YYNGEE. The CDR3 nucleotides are TGTGCCAGCAGCCTAAGCACCGGGAGCTCCTACGAGCAGTACTTC. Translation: CASSLSTGSSYEQYF.

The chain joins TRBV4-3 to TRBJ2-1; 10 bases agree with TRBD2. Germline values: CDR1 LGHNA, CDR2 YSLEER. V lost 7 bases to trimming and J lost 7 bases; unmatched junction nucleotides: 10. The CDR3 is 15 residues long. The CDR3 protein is CASIYWQTSGNEQFF. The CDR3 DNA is TGCGCCAGCATCTATTGGCAGACTAGCGGGAATGAGCAGTTCTTC.

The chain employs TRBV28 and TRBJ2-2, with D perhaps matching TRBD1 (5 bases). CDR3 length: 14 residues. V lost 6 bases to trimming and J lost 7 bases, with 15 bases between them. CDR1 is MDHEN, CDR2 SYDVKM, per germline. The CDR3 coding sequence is TGTGCCAGCAGACTCCAAGGGGAAAACGGGGAGCTGTTTTTT. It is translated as CASRLQGENGELFF.

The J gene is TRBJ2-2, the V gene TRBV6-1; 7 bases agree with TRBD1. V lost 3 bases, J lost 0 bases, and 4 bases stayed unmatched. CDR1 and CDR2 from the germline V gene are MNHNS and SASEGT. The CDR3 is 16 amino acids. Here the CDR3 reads CASSEDRLTNTGELFF. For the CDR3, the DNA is TGTGCCAGCAGTGAGGACAGGCTTACGAACACCGGGGAGCTGTTTTTT.

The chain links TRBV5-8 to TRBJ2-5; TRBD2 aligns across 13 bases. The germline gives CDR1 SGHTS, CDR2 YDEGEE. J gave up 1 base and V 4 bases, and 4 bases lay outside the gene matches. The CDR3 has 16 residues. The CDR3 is CASSHGTSGTQETQYF. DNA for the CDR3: TGTGCCAGCAGCCACGGGACTAGCGGGACCCAAGAGACCCAGTACTTC.